The 21 T cell receptor beta chains reported below all come from one sample, sequenced in a study of memory CD4+ T cells and cytomegalovirus serostatus. The sort gate was single viable CD3+CD4+CD8-CD45RO+ cells for memory CD4+ T cells. Clones were sequenced by immunoSEQ multiplex PCR, and TCRdb holds only the in-frame ones, with some missing. Here the sample spans some 44,000 clones, around 80% being singletons. Sequences were obtained from memory CD4+ T cells from blood. Every receptor here comes from an adult in good health and CMV-seronegative.

This clone was counted between two and nine times. The chain has TRBV7-9 and TRBJ2-6; 7 bases are shared with TRBD1. J gave up 1 base and V 1 base, and 10 bases lay outside the gene matches. The CDR3 contains 19 residues. Germline lookup yields CDR1 SEHNR and CDR2 FQNEAQ (reference sequence). The CDR3 DNA reads as TGTGCCAGCAGCTTAGTCCAAGGGGGCCCAAGTTCTGGGGCCAACGTCCTGACTTTC. As protein: CASSLVQGGPSSGANVLTF.

The chain has TRBV4-1 and TRBJ2-3, with D possibly TRBD1 on 6 matching bases. The ends were cut back, 0 bases at V and 0 bases at J, with 13 bases in the middle. Looked up from germline, CDR1 is MGHRA and CDR2 is YSYEKL. The length of the CDR3 is 17 residues. The CDR3 bases are TGCGCCAGCAGCCAAGATTCCAGGGGCTCTAGCACAGATACGCAGTATTTT. Translating gives CASSQDSRGSSTDTQYF.

The chain joins TRBV30 to TRBJ2-3; D is perhaps TRBD1 or TRBD2 (6 bases each). The CDR3 has 16 residues. CDR1 is GTSNPN, CDR2 SVGIG, per germline (reference sequence). V was clipped by 0 bases and J by 0 bases, with 13 bases between them. The DNA for the CDR3 is TGTGCCTGGAGTGTACCGGGGGCAACTAGCACAGATACGCAGTATTTT. It yields the protein CAWSVPGATSTDTQYF.

The chain links TRBV5-1 to TRBJ1-1; a possible D gene is TRBD1 (5 bases). CDR3 length: 15 residues. The germline V and J ends were trimmed by 0 bases and 4 bases, with 13 bases remaining between them. Germline-derived CDR1 and CDR2 are SGHRS and YFSETQ. The CDR3 region is CASSLAGTLGTEAFF. CDR3 nucleotide sequence: TGCGCCAGCAGCTTGGCCGGGACTCTCGGCACTGAAGCTTTCTTT.

The CDR3 region has the DNA TGCGCCAGCAGCGTATTGGACAGCAACACTGAAGCTTTCTTT. This encodes CASSVLDSNTEAFF. The rearrangement joins TRBV5-1 to TRBJ1-1; a weak D match, TRBD1 (6 bases). V gave up 4 bases and J gave up 2 bases, with 12 bases separating them. Germline-derived CDR1 and CDR2 are SGHRS and YFSETQ. The CDR3 spans 14 residues.

The chain couples TRBV15 to TRBJ1-6; TRBD1 is a possible D gene (5 bases). Germline assignment: CDR1 LNHNV and CDR2 YYDKDF (reference sequence). This CDR3 is built from 14 residues. Trimming took 3 bases from V and 10 from J, leaving 13 bases between them. CDR3 coding DNA: TGTGCCACCAGCAGGCGACAGCGAGGCTCACCCCTCCACTTT. Translated, it gives CATSRRQRGSPLHF. The whole variable domain, filled in from reference TRBV15 and TRBJ1-6, reads DAMVIQNPRYQVTQFGKPVTLSCSQTLNHNVMYWYQQKSSQAPKLLFHYYDKDFNNEADTPDNFQSRRPNTSFCFLDIRSPGLGDTAMYLCATSRRQRGSPLHFGNGTRLTVT.

This clone was observed a single time. The genes are TRBV30 and TRBJ1-4; the D gene is possibly TRBD1 (6 bases). Trimming took off 0 bases at V and 7 bases at J, with 15 bases between the two ends. CDR3 length: 15 amino acids. CDR1 and CDR2 from the germline V gene are GTSNPN and SVGIG (reference sequence). CDR3 nucleotides: TGTGCCTGGAGTGTACCGGGTACAGGGTCTGAAAAACTGTTTTTT. As protein: CAWSVPGTGSEKLFF.

This sequence joins TRBV7-2 and TRBJ1-2; 9 positions match TRBD1. The CDR3 covers 13 residues. CDR1 SGHTA and CDR2 FQGNSA come from the germline V gene. Unmatched junction bases numbered 3, after V lost 5 bases and J lost 5 bases. The CDR3 region has the DNA TGTGCCAGCAGCCGCGACAGGGGGTATGGCTACACCTTC. Translating it yields CASSRDRGYGYTF.

V and J are TRBV6-6 and TRBJ1-1; D not certain. Looked up from germline, CDR1 is MNHNY and CDR2 is SVGAGI (reference sequence). Trimming left V 5 bases short and J 6 bases short, with 10 bases between. The CDR3 totals 12 residues. The CDR3: CASSQNPAEAFF. The CDR3 DNA follows: TGTGCCAGCAGTCAAAACCCTGCTGAAGCTTTCTTT.

This clone was counted a few times. The genes are TRBV5-1 and TRBJ2-3; maybe TRBD1 (5 bases). V was clipped by 0 bases and J by 5 bases, with 13 bases between them. This CDR3 is built from 15 residues. Germline V gives CDR1 SGHRS, CDR2 YFSETQ. DNA of the CDR3: TGCGCCAGCAGCTTGGGCGCAGGGCTCGGAGATACGCAGTATTTT. It is translated as CASSLGAGLGDTQYF.

The chain joins TRBV28 to TRBJ2-7, with 7 bases matching TRBD2. The V gene end was trimmed by 2 bases and the J gene end by 2 bases; junction bases not matched to a gene: 12. There are 17 residues in the CDR3. The germline V gene has CDR1 MDHEN and CDR2 SYDVKM. CDR3 DNA: TGTGCCAGCAGTTTACCCTTGACTAGCTATGCGGCCTACGAGCAGTACTTC. Translation gives CASSLPLTSYAAYEQYF.

This chain links TRBV7-9 with TRBJ2-7, with D perhaps TRBD2 (7 bases). Looked up from germline, CDR1 is SEHNR and CDR2 is FQNEAQ (reference sequence). This CDR3 comprises 14 residues. The V and J ends lost 1 base and 8 bases respectively, with 15 bases between them. CDR3 protein: CASSLGVGGDKQYF. CDR3 nucleotides: TGTGCCAGCAGCTTAGGAGTAGGGGGGGACAAGCAGTACTTC.

The chain links TRBV6-5 to TRBJ1-2; 8 nucleotides line up with TRBD1. The trim removed 5 bases at V and 8 bases at J, leaving 13 bases unmatched. Germline V gene lookup returns CDR1 MNHEY and CDR2 SVGAGI. The CDR3 has 15 residues. CDR3 coding DNA: TGTGCCAGCAGTAGGACGGACAGGGCTTCGGGAGGCTACACCTTC. It encodes CASSRTDRASGGYTF.

The chain is built from TRBV5-4 and TRBJ2-1; 8 nucleotides match TRBD2. This CDR3 contains 15 residues. Per the germline V gene, CDR1 is SGHNT and CDR2 is YYREEE (reference sequence). Trimming cost V 1 base and J 7 bases; bases outside gene matches: 7. Written as DNA, the CDR3 is TGTGCCAGCAGCTTGTCGGGGGGGATTAGTAATGAGCAGTTCTTC. Translating gives CASSLSGGISNEQFF.

This clone was detected only a few times. The V call is TRBV6-1, the J call TRBJ2-7; 11 bases are a match to TRBD1. V lost 4 bases to trimming and J lost 5 bases; unmatched junction nucleotides: 13. This CDR3 region has 17 residues. Looked up from germline, CDR1 is MNHNS and CDR2 is SASEGT. CDR3 amino acids: CASSVLGTRTGGHEQYF. The CDR3 region has the DNA TGTGCCAGCAGTGTCCTGGGGACTAGGACAGGGGGCCACGAGCAGTACTTC.

The chain has TRBV5-1 and TRBJ1-6; tentative D call: TRBD1 (5 bases). The V and J ends lost 6 bases and 7 bases respectively, with 11 bases between them. CDR3 length: 13 amino acids. Germline CDR1 is SGHRS and CDR2 is YFSETQ. This chain's CDR3 is CASTGTENSPLHF. In DNA, the CDR3 is TGCGCCAGCACCGGGACGGAAAATTCACCCCTCCACTTT.

The V call is TRBV5-6, the J call TRBJ2-7; TRBD2 might be the D (5 bases). This CDR3 contains 14 residues. Trimming shortened V by 0 bases and J by 4 bases, and 11 bases separated the two germline ends. CDR1 SGHDT and CDR2 YYEEEE come from the germline V gene. The CDR3 sequence: CASSLVLREYEQYF. The CDR3 nucleotides read TGTGCCAGCAGCTTGGTGTTACGGGAATACGAGCAGTACTTC.

The V call is TRBV10-3, the J call TRBJ2-5, with D unresolved. The CDR3 totals 13 residues. Trimming pared 0 bases from V and 5 bases from J, leaving 7 bases between. Germline values: CDR1 ENHRY, CDR2 SYGVKD. The CDR3 protein is CAISESTLETQYF. The CDR3 DNA reads as TGTGCCATCAGTGAGTCAACTTTGGAGACCCAGTACTTC.

DNA of the CDR3: TGTGCCAGCAGCTTAGCCGGGGGGCGCCAAGAGACCCAGTACTTC. This sequence encodes CASSLAGGRQETQYF. The chain has TRBV7-9 and TRBJ2-5, with a possible D match to TRBD2 (7 bases). Germline CDR1 reads SEHNR; CDR2 reads FQNEAQ (reference sequence). V was cut by 0 bases and J by 1 base, with 9 bases left in between. This CDR3 contains 15 residues.

The V gene is TRBV7-9, the J gene TRBJ2-1; the match to TRBD1 covers 7 bases. Unmatched junction bases numbered 9, after V lost 3 bases and J lost 4 bases. Germline V gives CDR1 SEHNR, CDR2 FQNEAQ (reference sequence). This CDR3 region has 16 residues. The CDR3 region is CASSFATGQPYNEQFF. CDR3 bases: TGTGCCAGCAGCTTCGCTACGGGACAGCCTTACAATGAGCAGTTCTTC.

The CDR3 nucleotides are TGTGCCACCACCCAGAGGGGGTCTTCGGAAGGCTACACCTTC. Translation gives CATTQRGSSEGYTF. The gene calls are TRBV2 and TRBJ1-2; D might be TRBD1 (6 bases). Germline-derived CDR1 and CDR2 are SNHLY and FYNNEI. Trimming took off 10 bases at V and 8 bases at J, with 23 bases between the two ends. The CDR3 is 14 amino acids.